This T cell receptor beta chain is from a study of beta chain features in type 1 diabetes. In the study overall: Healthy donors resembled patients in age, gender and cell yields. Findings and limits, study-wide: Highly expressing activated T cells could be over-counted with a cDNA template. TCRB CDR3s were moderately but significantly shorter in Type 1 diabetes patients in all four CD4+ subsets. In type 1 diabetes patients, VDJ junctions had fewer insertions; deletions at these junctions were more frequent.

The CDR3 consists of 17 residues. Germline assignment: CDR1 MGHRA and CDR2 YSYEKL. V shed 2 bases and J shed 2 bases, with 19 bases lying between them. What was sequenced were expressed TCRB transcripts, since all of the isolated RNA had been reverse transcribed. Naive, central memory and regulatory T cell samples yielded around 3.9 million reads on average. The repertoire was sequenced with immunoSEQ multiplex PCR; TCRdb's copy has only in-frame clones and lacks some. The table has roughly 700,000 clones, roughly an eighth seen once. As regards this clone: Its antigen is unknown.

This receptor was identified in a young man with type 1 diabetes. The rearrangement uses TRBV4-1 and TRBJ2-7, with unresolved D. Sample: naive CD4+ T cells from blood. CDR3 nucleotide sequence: TGCGCCAGCAGCCAATTCTCCGTCCAACGGAGCCCCTACGAGCAGTACTTC. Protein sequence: CASSQFSVQRSPYEQYF.